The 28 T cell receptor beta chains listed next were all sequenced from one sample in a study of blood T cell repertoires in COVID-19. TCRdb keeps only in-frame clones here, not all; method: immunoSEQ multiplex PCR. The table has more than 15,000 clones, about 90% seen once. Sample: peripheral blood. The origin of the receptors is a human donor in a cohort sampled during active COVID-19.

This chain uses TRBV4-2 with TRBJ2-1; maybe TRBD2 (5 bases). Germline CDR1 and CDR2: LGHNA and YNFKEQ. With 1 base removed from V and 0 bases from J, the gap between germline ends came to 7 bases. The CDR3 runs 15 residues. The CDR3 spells CASSQVGNSYNEQFF. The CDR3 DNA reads TGTGCCAGCAGCCAAGTCGGGAACTCCTACAATGAGCAGTTCTTC.

The CDR3 loop is CASSDSGGSGTDTQYF. The CDR3 DNA is TGTGCCAGCAGTGACTCTGGGGGGAGTGGAACAGATACGCAGTATTTT. V usage is TRBV6-4 and J usage is TRBJ2-3, with D possibly matching TRBD2 (6 bases). Germline CDR1 and CDR2: MRHNA and SNTAGT. The CDR3 spans 16 residues. V lost 0 bases, J lost 3 bases, and 13 bases lay in between.

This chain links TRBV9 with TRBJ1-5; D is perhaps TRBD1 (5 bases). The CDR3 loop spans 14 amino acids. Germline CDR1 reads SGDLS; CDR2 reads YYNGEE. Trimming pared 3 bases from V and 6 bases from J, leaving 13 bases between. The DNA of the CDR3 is TGTGCCAGCAGCGCCCCAGGGAGGTTTCAGCCCCAGCATTTT. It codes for CASSAPGRFQPQHF.

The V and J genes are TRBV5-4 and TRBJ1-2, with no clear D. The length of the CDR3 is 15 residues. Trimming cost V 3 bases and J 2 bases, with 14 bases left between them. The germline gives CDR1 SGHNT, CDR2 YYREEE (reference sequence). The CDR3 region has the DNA TGTGCCAGCAGCTCGGCTAAAAACGGGAACTATGGCTACACCTTC. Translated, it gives CASSSAKNGNYGYTF.

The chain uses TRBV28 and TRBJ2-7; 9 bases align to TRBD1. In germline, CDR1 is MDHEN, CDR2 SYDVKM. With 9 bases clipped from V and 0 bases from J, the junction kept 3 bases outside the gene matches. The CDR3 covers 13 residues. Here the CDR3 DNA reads TGTGCCAGTGGACAGGGGAGCTCCTACGAGCAGTACTTC. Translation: CASGQGSSYEQYF.

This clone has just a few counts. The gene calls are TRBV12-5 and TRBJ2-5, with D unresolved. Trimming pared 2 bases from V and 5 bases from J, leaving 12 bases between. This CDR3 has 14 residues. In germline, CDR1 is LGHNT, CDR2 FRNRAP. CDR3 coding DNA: TGTGCTAGTGGTTTGCCACACCCAATGGAGACCCAGTACTTC. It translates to CASGLPHPMETQYF. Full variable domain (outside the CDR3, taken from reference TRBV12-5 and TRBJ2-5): DARVTQTPRHKVTEMGQEVTMRCQPILGHNTVFWYRQTMMQGLELLAYFRNRAPLDDSGMPKDRFSAEMPDATLATLKIQPSEPRDSAVYFCASGLPHPMETQYFGPGTRLLVL.

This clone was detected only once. The CDR3 loop is CASSLVYAANNEQFF. The CDR3 DNA reads TGTGCCAGCAGCTTAGTTTATGCTGCTAACAATGAGCAGTTCTTC. The chain links TRBV7-6 to TRBJ2-1, with unresolved D. The germline V and J ends were trimmed by 1 base and 5 bases, with 12 bases remaining between them. This CDR3 contains 15 residues. The germline V gene has CDR1 SGHVS and CDR2 FNYEAQ.

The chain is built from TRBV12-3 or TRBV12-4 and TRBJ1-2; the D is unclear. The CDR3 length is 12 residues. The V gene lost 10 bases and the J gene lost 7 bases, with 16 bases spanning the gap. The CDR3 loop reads CATWFGSGGYTF. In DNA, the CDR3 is TGTGCCACCTGGTTCGGCTCGGGTGGCTACACCTTC.

CDR3 sequence reads: CASSRDQGNYGYTF. The CDR3 nucleotides read TGTGCCAGCAGCAGGGATCAGGGGAACTATGGCTACACCTTC. The chain has TRBV11-2 and TRBJ1-2; TRBD1 is a possible D gene (6 bases). The germline V and J ends were trimmed by 5 bases and 2 bases, with 12 bases remaining between them. Germline-derived CDR1 and CDR2 are SGHAT and FQNNGV. The CDR3 is 14 amino acids.

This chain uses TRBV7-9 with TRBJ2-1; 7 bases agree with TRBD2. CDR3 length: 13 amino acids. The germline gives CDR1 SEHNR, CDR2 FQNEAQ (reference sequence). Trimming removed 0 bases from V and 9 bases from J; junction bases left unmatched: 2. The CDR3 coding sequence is TGTGCCAGCAGCTTAGCGGGGGGGAGTGAGCAGTTCTTC. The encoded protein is CASSLAGGSEQFF.

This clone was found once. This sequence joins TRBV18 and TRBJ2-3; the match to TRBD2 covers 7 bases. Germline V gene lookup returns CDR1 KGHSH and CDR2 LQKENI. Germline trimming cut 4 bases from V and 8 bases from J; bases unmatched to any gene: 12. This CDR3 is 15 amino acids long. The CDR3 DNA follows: TGTGCCAGCTCACTACCCCCGGGCGGGGGAGCTACGCAGTATTTT. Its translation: CASSLPPGGGATQYF.

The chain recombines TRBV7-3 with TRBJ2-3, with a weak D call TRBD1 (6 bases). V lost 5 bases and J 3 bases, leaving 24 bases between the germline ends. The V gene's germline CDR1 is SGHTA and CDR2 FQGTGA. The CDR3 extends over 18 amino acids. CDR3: CASSLRPYTGLGTDTQYF. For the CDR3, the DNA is TGTGCCAGCAGCCTTAGGCCATATACAGGGTTAGGTACAGATACGCAGTATTTT.

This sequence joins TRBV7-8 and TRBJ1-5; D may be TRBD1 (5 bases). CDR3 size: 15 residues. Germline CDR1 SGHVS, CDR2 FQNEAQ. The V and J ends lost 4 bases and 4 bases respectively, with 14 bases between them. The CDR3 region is CASSSTAGGNQPQHF. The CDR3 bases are TGTGCCAGCAGCTCCACGGCCGGGGGTAATCAGCCCCAGCATTTT.

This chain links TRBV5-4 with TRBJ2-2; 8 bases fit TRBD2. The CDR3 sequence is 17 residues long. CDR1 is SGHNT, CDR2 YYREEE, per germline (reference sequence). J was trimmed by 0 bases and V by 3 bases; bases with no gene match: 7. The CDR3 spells CASSSARGGANTGELFF. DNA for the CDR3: TGTGCCAGCAGCTCCGCACGGGGGGGAGCGAACACCGGGGAGCTGTTTTTT.

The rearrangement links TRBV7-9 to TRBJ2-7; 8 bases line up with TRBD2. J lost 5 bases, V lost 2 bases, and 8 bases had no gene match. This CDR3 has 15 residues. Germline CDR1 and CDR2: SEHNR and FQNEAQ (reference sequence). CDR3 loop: CASSLPGTRVHEQYF. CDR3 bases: TGTGCCAGCAGCTTACCTGGGACTAGGGTCCACGAGCAGTACTTC.

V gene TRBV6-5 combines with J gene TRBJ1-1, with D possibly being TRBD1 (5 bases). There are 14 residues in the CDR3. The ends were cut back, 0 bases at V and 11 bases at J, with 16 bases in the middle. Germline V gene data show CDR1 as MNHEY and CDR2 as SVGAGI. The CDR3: CASSYSGQAAEAFF. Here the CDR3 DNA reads TGTGCCAGCAGTTACTCGGGGCAGGCCGCCGAGGCTTTCTTT.

This chain's CDR3 is CASSHRTSYYEQYV. CDR3 in DNA: TGTGCCAGCAGCCATAGAACTAGTTACTACGAGCAGTACGTC. This chain links TRBV6-6 with TRBJ2-7; maybe TRBD2 (5 bases). The V gene's germline CDR1 is MNHNY and CDR2 SVGAGI (reference sequence). V lost 6 bases and J 3 bases, leaving 15 bases between the germline ends. CDR3 size: 14 residues.

The CDR3 sequence is CATQGGPGTDTQYF. CDR3 coding DNA: TGTGCCACCCAGGGAGGGCCCGGGACAGATACGCAGTATTTT. The chain uses TRBV6-6 and TRBJ2-3; 7 bases fit TRBD2. With V trimmed by 10 bases and J by 3 bases, 10 bases remained unmatched. CDR1 and CDR2 (germline): MNHNY, SVGAGI (reference sequence). CDR3 length: 14 residues.

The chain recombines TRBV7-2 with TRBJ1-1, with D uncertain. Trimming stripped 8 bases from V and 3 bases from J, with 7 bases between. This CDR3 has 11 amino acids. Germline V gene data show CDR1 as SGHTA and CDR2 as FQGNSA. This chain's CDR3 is CASHRDTEAFF. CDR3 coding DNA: TGTGCCAGCCACAGAGACACTGAAGCTTTCTTT.

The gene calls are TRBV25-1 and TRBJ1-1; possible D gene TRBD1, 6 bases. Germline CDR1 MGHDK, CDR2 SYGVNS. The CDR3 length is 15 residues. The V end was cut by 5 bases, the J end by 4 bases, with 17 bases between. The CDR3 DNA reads TGTGCCAGCAGTCCCCAGGGGCGTCTATCCACTGAAGCTTTCTTT. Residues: CASSPQGRLSTEAFF.

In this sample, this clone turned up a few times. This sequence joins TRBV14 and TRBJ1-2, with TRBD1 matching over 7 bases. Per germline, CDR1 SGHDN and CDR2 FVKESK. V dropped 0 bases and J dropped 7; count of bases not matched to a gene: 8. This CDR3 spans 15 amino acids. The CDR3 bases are TGTGCCAGCAGCCAAGAACCCCAGGGGGTCCGTGGCTACACCTTC. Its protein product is CASSQEPQGVRGYTF.

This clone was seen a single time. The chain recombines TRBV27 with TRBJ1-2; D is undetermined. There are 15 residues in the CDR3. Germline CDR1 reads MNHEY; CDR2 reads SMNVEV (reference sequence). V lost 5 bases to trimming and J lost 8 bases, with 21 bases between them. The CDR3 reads CASSPTGGVPVGYTF. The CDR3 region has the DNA TGTGCCAGCAGTCCCACGGGCGGGGTTCCGGTGGGCTACACCTTC.

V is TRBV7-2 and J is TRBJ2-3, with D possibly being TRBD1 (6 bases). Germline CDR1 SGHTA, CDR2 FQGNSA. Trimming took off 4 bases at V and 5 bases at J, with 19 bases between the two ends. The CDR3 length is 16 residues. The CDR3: CASSSQGRIFLDTQYF. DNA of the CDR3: TGTGCCAGCAGCTCACAGGGAAGAATTTTTCTAGATACGCAGTATTTT.

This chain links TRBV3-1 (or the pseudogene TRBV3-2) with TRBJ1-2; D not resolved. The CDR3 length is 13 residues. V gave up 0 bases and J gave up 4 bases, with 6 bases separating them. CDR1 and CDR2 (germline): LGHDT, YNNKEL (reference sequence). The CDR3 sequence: CASSQDGRYGYTF. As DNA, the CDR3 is TGTGCCAGCAGCCAAGATGGGCGCTATGGCTACACCTTC.

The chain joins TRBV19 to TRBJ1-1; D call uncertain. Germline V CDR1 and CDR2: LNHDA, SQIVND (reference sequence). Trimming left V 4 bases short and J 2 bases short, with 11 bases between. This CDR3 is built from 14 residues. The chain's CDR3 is CASSKFASNTEAFF. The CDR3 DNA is TGTGCCAGTAGTAAATTTGCCAGTAACACTGAAGCTTTCTTT.

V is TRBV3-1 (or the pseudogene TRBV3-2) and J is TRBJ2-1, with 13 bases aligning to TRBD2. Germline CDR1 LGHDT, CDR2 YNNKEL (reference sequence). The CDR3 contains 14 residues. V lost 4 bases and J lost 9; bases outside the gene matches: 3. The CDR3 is CASSPRTSGGEQFF. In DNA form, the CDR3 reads TGTGCCAGCAGCCCCAGGACTAGCGGGGGTGAGCAGTTCTTC.

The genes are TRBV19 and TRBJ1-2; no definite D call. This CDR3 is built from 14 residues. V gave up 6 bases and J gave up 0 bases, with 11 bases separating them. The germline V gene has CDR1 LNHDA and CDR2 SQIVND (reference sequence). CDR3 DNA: TGTGCCAGTAGGAGGGAGATTACTAACTATGGCTACACCTTC. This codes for CASRREITNYGYTF.

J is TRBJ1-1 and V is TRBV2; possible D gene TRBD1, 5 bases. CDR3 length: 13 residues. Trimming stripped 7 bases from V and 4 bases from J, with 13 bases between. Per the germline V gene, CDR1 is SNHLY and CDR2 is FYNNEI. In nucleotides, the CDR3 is TGTGCCAGCAAACTCCAGGGTTCCACTGAAGCTTTCTTT. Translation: CASKLQGSTEAFF.